These T cell receptor beta chains were read from a single sample in a study. TCRdb ran MiXCR on the 5' RACE reads and lists one entry per CDR3 protein. The repertoire holds about 54,000 distinct CDR3 sequences, with roughly a sixth as singletons. Specimen: naive CD4+ T cells sorted from blood. These receptors came from a female donor with breast cancer. Both conserved end residues are part of each CDR3. A D gene is named only where the DNA matches it firmly. Clone size is stated in some rows and not others, as once, few, many or a class when expanded.

v_gene	d_gene	abundance	j_gene	CDR3aa	CDR3nt
TRBV20-1	TRBD2	.	TRBJ2-1	CSAVKGRVLAGFYNEQFF	TGCAGTGCTGTAAAGGGGAGGGTACTAGCGGGGTTTTACAATGAGCAGTTCTTC
TRBV5-5	TRBD2	many	TRBJ2-5	CASSVRDVGGGTQYF	TGTGCCAGCAGCGTCCGGGATGTCGGGGGGGGGACCCAGTACTTC
TRBV20-1	TRBD1	many	TRBJ2-7	CSASRTGGRFEQYF	TGCAGTGCTAGTAGGACAGGGGGACGGTTCGAGCAGTACTTC
TRBV4-3	TRBD1	.	TRBJ2-1	CASSQSRRDSQFF	TGCGCCAGCAGCCAATCAAGACGGGACAGCCAGTTCTTC
TRBV7-2	.	many	TRBJ2-7	CASSLLQRYEQYF	TGTGCCAGCAGCTTACTTCAGCGTTACGAGCAGTACTTC
TRBV29-1	.	few	TRBJ2-1	CSVEVTYNEQFF	TGCAGCGTTGAAGTAACGTACAATGAGCAGTTCTTC
TRBV7-9	.	.	TRBJ1-1	CASSTTLMDTEAFF	TGTGCCAGCAGCACTACTTTAATGGACACTGAAGCTTTCTTT
TRBV5-1	.	few	TRBJ2-3	CASSLDDNTDTQYF	TGCGCCAGCAGCTTAGACGACAACACAGATACGCAGTATTTT
TRBV20-1	.	many	TRBJ2-2	CSAVISGNTGELFF	TGCAGTGCTGTTATTAGCGGGAACACCGGGGAGCTGTTTTTT
TRBV6-5	TRBD1	.	TRBJ2-6	CASRPTGAAGANVLTF	TGTGCCAGCAGACCCACAGGGGCGGCTGGGGCCAACGTCCTGACTTTC
TRBV30	TRBD1	.	TRBJ2-7	CAWSVTGAIYEQYF	TGTGCCTGGAGTGTGACAGGGGCCATCTACGAGCAGTACTTC
TRBV6-1	.	.	TRBJ1-1	CASRPNHGAGAFF	TGTGCCAGCAGACCCAACCATGGCGCTGGAGCTTTCTTT
TRBV5-1	.	many	TRBJ1-1	CASSLRSTGNTEAFF	TGCGCCAGCAGCTTGAGGTCGACAGGGAACACTGAAGCTTTCTTT
TRBV7-3	.	.	TRBJ1-1	CASSPQAGNTEASF	TGTGCCAGCAGCCCTCAGGCGGGGAACACTGAAGCTTCCTTT
TRBV7-2	.	.	TRBJ1-1	CASSLLGANTEAFF	TGTGCCAGCAGCTTATTAGGGGCGAATACTGAAGCTTTCTTT
TRBV20-1	TRBD1	few	TRBJ2-7	CSVKPGQGASYEQYF	TGCAGTGTAAAACCGGGACAGGGGGCTTCCTACGAGCAGTACTTC
TRBV20-1	.	.	TRBJ2-7	CSARASAYEQYF	TGCAGTGCTAGAGCGTCAGCCTACGAGCAGTACTTC
TRBV10-1	.	many	TRBJ2-7	CASSLTGYEQYF	TGCGCCAGCAGTTTAACAGGCTACGAGCAGTACTTC
TRBV7-2	.	few	TRBJ2-5	CASSLLQETQYF	TGTGCCAGCAGCTTACTACAAGAGACCCAGTACTTC
TRBV18	.	few	TRBJ1-1	CASSRTDTEAFF	TGTGCCAGCTCCCGGACAGATACTGAAGCTTTCTTT
TRBV4-3	TRBD2	few	TRBJ2-1	CACSQERERGAEQFF	TGCGCCTGCAGCCAAGAAAGGGAGCGGGGGGCTGAGCAGTTCTTC
TRBV5-1	.	few	TRBJ1-1	CASSPNKALTNTEAFF	TGCGCCAGCAGCCCGAACAAGGCGTTAACGAACACTGAAGCTTTCTTT
TRBV5-1	.	many	TRBJ2-7	CASSLGRGKVQYF	TGCGCCAGCAGCTTGGGCAGGGGAAAGGTGCAGTACTTC
TRBV7-9	TRBD1	many	TRBJ1-4	CASSLIRDRNEKLFF	TGTGCCAGCAGCTTAATCCGGGACAGAAATGAAAAACTGTTTTTT
TRBV7-9	TRBD1	few	TRBJ1-1	CASSLFSGGLTEAFF	TGTGCCAGCAGCTTATTTTCAGGGGGCTTGACTGAAGCTTTCTTT
TRBV20-1	TRBD1	.	TRBJ1-4	CSAPFQGGSEKLFF	TGCAGTGCCCCCTTTCAGGGGGGTAGTGAAAAACTGTTTTTT
TRBV5-1	.	.	TRBJ2-1	CASRSGLASYNEQFF	TGCGCCAGCAGGTCTGGACTGGCCTCCTACAATGAGCAGTTCTTC
TRBV29-1	.	few	TRBJ2-7	CSVASRQSEQYF	TGCAGCGTTGCCAGCCGTCAGAGCGAGCAGTACTTC
TRBV5-1	TRBD2	few	TRBJ2-5	CASRPSGSAETQYF	TGCGCCAGCAGGCCAAGCGGGAGTGCAGAGACCCAGTACTTC
TRBV2	TRBD2	few	TRBJ2-7	CASSEGRLAEQYF	TGTGCCAGCAGTGAAGGAAGACTAGCGGAGCAGTACTTC
TRBV29-1	.	.	TRBJ2-1	CSAGRGVWPNGEQFF	TGCAGCGCCGGAAGGGGGGTTTGGCCAAACGGTGAGCAGTTCTTC
TRBV5-4	.	many	TRBJ1-1	CASSGDGRRAEAFF	TGTGCCAGCAGCGGGGACGGTCGTAGGGCTGAAGCTTTCTTT
TRBV7-9	.	.	TRBJ1-2	CASSLTGDGYTF	TGTGCCAGCAGCCTTACGGGGGATGGCTACACCTTC
TRBV12-3/TRBV12-4	.	.	TRBJ2-6	CASSPQGGSGANVLTF	TGTGCCAGCAGTCCCCAGGGGGGGTCTGGGGCCAACGTCCTGACTTTC
TRBV6-2/TRBV6-3	TRBD1	.	TRBJ2-7	CASSYSGTGAFYEQYF	TGTGCCAGCAGTTACTCCGGGACAGGGGCGTTCTACGAGCAGTACTTC
TRBV7-2	TRBD2	.	TRBJ2-2	CASSPGLVGRTGELFF	TGTGCCAGCAGCCCGGGACTAGTGGGAAGGACCGGGGAGCTGTTTTTT
TRBV20-1	TRBD1	.	TRBJ2-3	CSARDRGQGIDTQYF	TGCAGTGCTAGAGATCGGGGACAGGGGATAGATACGCAGTATTTT
TRBV6-5	.	many	TRBJ1-1	CASSYDTEAFF	TGTGCCAGCAGCTACGACACTGAAGCTTTCTTT
TRBV5-6	.	.	TRBJ1-4	CASSSWSSYEKLFF	TGTGCCAGCAGCTCGTGGTCGAGTTATGAAAAACTGTTTTTT
TRBV5-1	.	.	TRBJ2-7	CASSSSGTRTYEQYF	TGCGCCAGCAGCTCCTCCGGGACACGGACCTACGAGCAGTACTTC
TRBV18	.	many	TRBJ2-7	CASSPKGLFSYEQYF	TGTGCCAGCTCACCAAAGGGACTGTTCTCCTACGAGCAGTACTTC
TRBV5-1	TRBD1	.	TRBJ2-5	CASSDGQGTQETQYF	TGCGCCAGCAGTGACGGACAGGGCACACAAGAGACCCAGTACTTC
TRBV12-3/TRBV12-4	TRBD1	.	TRBJ1-1	CASSGGQYTEAFF	TGTGCCAGCAGTGGGGGACAGTACACTGAAGCTTTCTTT
TRBV5-1	.	few	TRBJ1-4	CASSFAQPNEKLFF	TGCGCCAGCAGCTTCGCACAGCCTAATGAAAAACTGTTTTTT
TRBV7-2	TRBD1	.	TRBJ1-2	CASSLRDRDYTF	TGTGCCAGCAGCCTCCGGGACAGGGACTACACCTTC
TRBV5-1	TRBD1	.	TRBJ2-6	CASSRRTGGSKGANVLTF	TGCGCCAGCAGCCGCAGGACAGGGGGCTCTAAAGGGGCCAACGTCCTGACTTTC
TRBV5-1	.	few	TRBJ1-3	CASSLGDNGNTIYF	TGCGCCAGCAGCTTGGGGGACAACGGAAACACCATATATTTT
TRBV7-2	TRBD1	.	TRBJ1-5	CASSFAGGYNQPQHF	TGTGCCAGCAGCTTCGCAGGGGGCTATAATCAGCCCCAGCATTTT
TRBV12-3/TRBV12-4	TRBD1	many	TRBJ2-1	CASSKTRDRGRGDNEQFF	TGTGCCAGCAGTAAAACCCGGGACAGGGGGCGGGGAGACAATGAGCAGTTCTTC
TRBV20-1	.	many	TRBJ1-1	CSAPQSGQFRAFF	TGCAGTGCTCCACAATCAGGACAGTTTAGAGCTTTCTTT
TRBV7-9	TRBD2	few	TRBJ2-1	CASSLSAGASSYNEQFF	TGTGCCAGCAGCTTATCGGCGGGAGCTAGCTCCTACAATGAGCAGTTCTTC
TRBV18	.	once	TRBJ2-6	CARSPSSSGANVLTF	TGTGCCCGCTCACCCTCTAGCTCTGGGGCCAACGTCCTGACTTTC
TRBV20-1	.	few	TRBJ1-4	CSARVHRGKLFF	TGCAGTGCTAGGGTGCACCGCGGAAAACTGTTTTTT
TRBV7-2	.	many	TRBJ2-5	CASSLNRRWETQYF	TGTGCCAGCAGCTTAAATAGACGCTGGGAGACCCAGTACTTC